A single sample is the source of the 19 T cell receptor beta chains below, sequenced in a study of tumor-infiltrating lymphocytes in primary liver carcinoma (TCRdb year 2017). The sequencer listed for this sample is Illumina HiSeq 2500. TCRbeta-specific cDNA was reverse-transcribed from around 500 ng total RNA using a constant-region primer and ProtoScript II reverse transcriptase. Three nested multiplex PCR rounds, following a slightly modified ARM-PCR procedure, were used to build the TCRbeta libraries. Each of the first two PCR rounds ran for around 11 cycles and used multiplex TRBV1-TRBV30 forward primers together with a Cbeta reverse primer. TCRdb reworked the public reads: Q25 trimming with fastp, MiXCR clone assembly, productive beta chains retained. For every CDR3 protein sequence, its rows merge into one entry that carries the most common genes and DNA. Counted in this sample were 190,000 or so distinct CDR3 sequences; less than 70% of them appeared once. Roughly 6.8% of the sample comes from the top ten.

Blood RNA was extracted from unsorted whole blood with TRIzol reagent; germline DNA came from the DNeasy Blood & Tissue kit. Material for sequencing was peripheral blood. The receptors derive from a woman aged 55-69 years with primary liver carcinoma and hepatitis B virus infection.

The chain combines TRBV4-2 with TRBJ2-5, with 12 bases identical to TRBD2. The V gene end was trimmed by 2 bases and the J gene end by 1 base; junction bases not matched to a gene: 8. Germline V gene lookup returns CDR1 LGHNA and CDR2 YNFKEQ. The CDR3 covers 18 residues. CDR3 loop: CASSQLLAGGGCQETQYF. The CDR3 bases are TGTGCCAGCAGCCAACTCCTAGCGGGAGGGGGGTGCCAAGAGACCCAGTACTTC.

Concerning this clonotype itself: Since a much larger clone is just one base distant, this may be a read error. This chain uses TRBV5-8 with TRBJ2-1, with 8 bases lining up with TRBD2. The germline V gene has CDR1 SGHTS and CDR2 YDEGEE. The CDR3 totals 16 residues. V was clipped by 0 bases and J by 8 bases; unmatched bases: 10. The DNA for the CDR3 is TGTGCCAGCAGCTTGGTGGTTCCTAGCGGGCAGGATGAGCAGTTCTTC. Protein: CASSLVVPSGQDEQFF.

About this clonotype: A single base separates this from a much larger clone, so it may be a read error. The rearrangement links TRBV29-1 to TRBJ2-2; D might be TRBD2 (5 bases). CDR3 length equals 15 residues. CDR1 and CDR2 from the germline V gene are SQVTM and ANQGSEA. CDR3 amino acids: CSVVPTLDGYGEPFF. CDR3 DNA: TGCAGCGTTGTCCCTACCCTGGACGGATACGGGGAGCCGTTTTTT.

This clonotype has more than one count but fewer than ten. The rearrangement uses TRBV5-6 and TRBJ2-7, with D possibly matching TRBD1 (6 bases). CDR1 is SGHDT and CDR2 is YYEEEE in the germline V gene. Trimming removed 3 bases from V and 5 bases from J, with 18 bases in between. The CDR3 has 15 residues. This CDR3 is CASSSLPTGGHEQYF. The CDR3 nucleotides read TGTGCCAGCAGCTCCCTTCCGACAGGTGGCCACGAGCAGTACTTC.

This clonotype was observed at least ten times. This chain connects TRBV6-5 to TRBJ1-1; D ambiguous. Trimming pared 2 bases from V and 5 bases from J, leaving 12 bases between. The germline gives CDR1 MNHEY, CDR2 SVGAGI. This CDR3 has 14 residues. In nucleotides, the CDR3 is TGTGCCAGCAGTTACGGTACCCGAACAACTGAAGCTTTCTTT. Encoded protein: CASSYGTRTTEAFF.

This clonotype showed up just once. One end of the junction fails to match germline, which may point to a read error. The chain recombines TRBV4-2 with TRBJ1-2; no reliable D call. CDR1 and CDR2 from the germline V gene are LGHNA and YNFKEQ. There are 16 residues in the CDR3. The CDR3 sequence: CANSLAEGTGGYGYTF. CDR3 DNA: TGTGCCAACAGCCTCGCAGAGGGCACCGGCGGCTATGGCTACACCTTC.

This clonotype was detected many times. The chain employs TRBV28 and TRBJ2-3; no clear D. CDR1 and CDR2 from the germline V gene are MDHEN and SYDVKM. The V end was cut by 11 bases, the J end by 2 bases, with 14 bases between. The CDR3 is 13 residues long. Written as DNA, the CDR3 is TGTGCCTCCCTCGATCCTTTCACAGATACGCAGTATTTT. Protein sequence: CASLDPFTDTQYF.

The chain recombines TRBV29-1 with TRBJ1-2, with D tentatively TRBD1 (5 bases). CDR3 length: 13 amino acids. V was pared by 7 bases and J by 5 bases, with 17 bases between. The V gene's germline CDR1 is SQVTM and CDR2 ANQGSEA. The CDR3 loop reads CSDEGNGGYGYTF. The CDR3 DNA reads TGCAGCGATGAGGGGAACGGGGGGTATGGCTACACCTTC.

For this clonotype: One junction end disagrees with the germline gene, perhaps due to a read error. The chain employs TRBV5-1 and TRBJ2-1, with 7 positions matching TRBD2. In germline, CDR1 is SGHRS, CDR2 YFSETQ. The CDR3 has 15 residues. CDR3: CASSLVAGSYDEQFF. The CDR3 DNA reads TGCGCCAGCAGCTTGGTAGCGGGCTCCTACGATGAGCAGTTCTTC. The whole variable domain, filled in from reference TRBV5-1 and TRBJ2-1, reads KAGVTQTPRYLIKTRGQQVTLSCSPISGHRSVSWYQQTPGQGLQFLFEYFSETQRNKGNFPGRFSGRQFSNSRSEMNVSTLELGDSALYLCASSLVAGSYDEQFFGPGTRLTVL.

This clonotype turned up a few times. The chain joins TRBV4-1 to TRBJ2-7; 10 bases match TRBD2. Germline values: CDR1 MGHRA, CDR2 YSYEKL. CDR3 length: 15 amino acids. The J segment lost 3 bases and the V segment lost 4 bases, leaving 6 bases of the junction unmatched. CDR3 region: CASSPELAGVYEQYF. CDR3 nucleotide sequence: TGCGCCAGCAGCCCAGAGCTAGCGGGAGTCTACGAGCAGTACTTC.

This sequence joins TRBV5-1 and TRBJ1-2; TRBD1 matches at 9 bases. The CDR3 is made up of 14 amino acids. The junction had 6 bases not matched to a gene; V was cut back by 3 bases and J by 6 bases. CDR1 is SGHRS, CDR2 YFSETQ, per germline. The CDR3 bases are TGCGCCAGCAGCTCGGGACAGGGCGGGGATGGCTACACCTTC. Translated, it gives CASSSGQGGDGYTF.

The rearrangement uses TRBV11-1 and TRBJ2-7; D possibly corresponds to TRBD2 (6 bases). CDR1 and CDR2 from the germline V gene are SGHAT and FQDESV (reference sequence). V shed 6 bases and J shed 5 bases, with 17 bases lying between them. The CDR3 runs 14 residues. DNA of the CDR3: TGTGCCAGCAGTTTATACCGCGGGGCCCACGAGCAGTACTTC. Translated: CASSLYRGAHEQYF.

This clonotype has more than one count but fewer than ten. CDR3 in amino acids: CASSLGTGNYGYTF. The DNA for the CDR3 is TGTGCCAGCAGCTTAGGGACAGGGAACTATGGCTACACCTTC. The chain uses TRBV7-9 and TRBJ1-2; 8 bases align to TRBD1. Germline V CDR1 and CDR2: SEHNR, FQNEAQ (reference sequence). The ends lost 1 base at V and 2 bases at J; junction bases unmatched: 0. The CDR3 consists of 14 residues.

This clonotype occurred many times. This chain connects TRBV6-1 to TRBJ1-1; D may be TRBD1 (5 bases). The germline gives CDR1 MNHNS, CDR2 SASEGT. The CDR3 is 17 residues long. The germline V and J ends were trimmed by 4 bases and 3 bases, with 21 bases remaining between them. The CDR3 reads CASSARSSGVRDTEAFF. The CDR3 nucleotides read TGTGCCAGCAGTGCAAGGAGTTCGGGGGTAAGGGACACTGAAGCTTTCTTT.

Details on this clonotype: This may be a read error: a much more frequent sequence differs by one nucleotide. The genes are TRBV6-1 and TRBJ2-1; D unclear. The V end lost 2 bases, the J end lost 9 bases, and 5 bases lay between the germline ends. Germline loops: CDR1 MNHNS, CDR2 SASEGT. The CDR3 is 11 amino acids. Here the CDR3 reads CASSEWREQFF. In DNA form, the CDR3 reads TGTGCCAGCAGTGAATGGCGTGAGCAGTTCTTC.

With regard to this clonotype: A much larger clone lies one base from this, so it may be a read error. The chain has TRBV5-4 and TRBJ2-7, with TRBD2 matching 14 bases. Germline trimming cut 0 bases from V and 0 bases from J; bases unmatched to any gene: 8. Germline V gene lookup returns CDR1 SGHNT and CDR2 YYREEE (reference sequence). The CDR3 totals 19 residues. CDR3 bases: TGTGCCAGCAGCTTGGGGGGACTAGCGGGAGTTCCTAGCTCCTACGAGCAGTACTTC. The encoded protein is CASSLGGLAGVPSSYEQYF.

This clonotype was detected a few times. The V gene is TRBV5-4, the J gene TRBJ2-1, with TRBD2 identical over 15 bases. The trim removed 2 bases at V and 8 bases at J, leaving 2 bases unmatched. Germline CDR1 reads SGHNT; CDR2 reads YYREEE (reference sequence). This CDR3 spans 15 amino acids. The DNA of the CDR3 is TGTGCCAGCAGCTTCGGGACTAGCGGGAGGTATGAGCAGTTCTTC. Translating gives CASSFGTSGRYEQFF.

Comment on this clonotype: It may be a read error: a sequence one base away is much more abundant. The chain joins TRBV6-1 to TRBJ2-2; the D gene is possibly TRBD2 (6 bases). Germline CDR1 and CDR2: MNHNS and SASEGT. The CDR3 runs 14 residues. In nucleotides, the CDR3 is TGTGCCAGCATAGTGAAGAGGGAGGCCGGGGAGCCGTTTTTT. Translation gives CASIVKREAGEPFF.

The V and J genes are TRBV11-2 and TRBJ2-1; D is unresolved. Germline CDR1 is SGHAT and CDR2 is FQNNGV. The V end was cut by 3 bases, the J end by 1 base, with 13 bases between. There are 16 residues in the CDR3. CDR3 sequence reads: CASSFVACQSYNEQFF. Written as DNA, the CDR3 is TGTGCCAGCAGCTTCGTAGCATGCCAGTCCTACAATGAGCAGTTCTTC.